The present TCR beta chain was sequenced within a study of blood T cell repertoires in COVID-19. Sequenced by immunoSEQ multiplex PCR; TCRdb stores in-frame clones only, minus some. The sample has fewer than 300,000 clones; roughly 87% are singletons. Germline CDR1 and CDR2: SGHTA and FQGNSA. This CDR3 spans 14 amino acids. As for this clone: One end of the junction is discordant with germline, which a read error may explain.

Material for sequencing was peripheral blood. This clonotype was sampled from a human donor in a cohort sampled during active COVID-19. The chain is built from TRBV7-2 and TRBJ2-7, with TRBD2 identical over 12 bases. The CDR3 DNA is TGTGCCAGCAGCCTAGCGGGAGGGCTCGACGAGCAGTACTTC. Encoded protein: CASSLAGGLDEQYF.